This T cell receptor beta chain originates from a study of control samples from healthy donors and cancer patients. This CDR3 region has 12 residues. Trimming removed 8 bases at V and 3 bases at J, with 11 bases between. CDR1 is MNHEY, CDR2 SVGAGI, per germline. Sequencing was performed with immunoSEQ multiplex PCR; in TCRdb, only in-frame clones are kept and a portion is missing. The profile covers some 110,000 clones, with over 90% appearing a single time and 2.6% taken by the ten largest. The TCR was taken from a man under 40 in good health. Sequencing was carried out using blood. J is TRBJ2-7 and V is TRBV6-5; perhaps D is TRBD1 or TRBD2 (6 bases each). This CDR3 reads CASGGTLYEQYF. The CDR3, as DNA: TGTGCCAGCGGGGGGACACTCTACGAGCAGTACTTC.